This T cell receptor beta chain was observed in a study of blood T cell repertoires in COVID-19. For the study at large: The United States, Italy and Spain supplied acute and convalescent COVID-19 samples. T cells, B-cell-depleted T cells, or PBMCs provided the cDNA or gDNA that served as material.

The authors' processing: The authors estimated nucleated cell counts from reference gene primer amplification. Profiled with immunoSEQ multiplex PCR; TCRdb holds only in-frame clones, not every one. D and trimming were read from the DNA, whereas the V and J calls and clone size are those reported in that table. The sample consists of 250,000 or so clones, 80% to 85% of them appearing once. Assignments of participants to cohorts depended upon their own reported clinical history. This TCR derives from a man aged 50-59 years who had recovered from COVID-19. Sequenced: PBMCs or T cells enriched from blood (not recorded which).

In nucleotides, the CDR3 is TGTGCCAGCAGTCCTGGACAGAGCTATGGCTACACCTTC. Translating gives CASSPGQSYGYTF. The chain has TRBV2 and TRBJ1-2; possibly TRBD1 for D (6 bases). CDR3 length: 13 residues. V dropped 5 bases and J dropped 4 bases, with 11 bases sitting between them. Germline V gene lookup returns CDR1 SNHLY and CDR2 FYNNEI.